The entry below describes one T cell receptor beta chain. The CDR3 is 15 amino acids. The ends lost 8 bases at V and 6 bases at J; junction bases unmatched: 12. The germline V gene has CDR1 LNHDA and CDR2 SQIVND (reference sequence). Produced via immunoSEQ multiplex PCR; TCRdb's table is partial and in-frame only. The profile shows 97,000 or so clones, less than 95% of them singletons. The data derive from a study of blood T cell repertoires in COVID-19. Whole-study context: Sources were T cells, B-cell-depleted T cells, or PBMCs; the material itself was cDNA or gDNA.

The chain has TRBV19 and TRBJ1-5; 8 bases map to TRBD1. This sequence originates from a man aged 55 to 70 with acute or convalescent COVID-19. The sequenced sample consisted of peripheral blood. CDR3 coding DNA: TGTGCCAGTGCCCCGGGGCAGGGGGCACGTCAGCCCCAGCATTTT. Protein: CASAPGQGARQPQHF.